The 5 T cell receptor beta chains presented below share a single source sample, sequenced in a study of T cell repertoires in cytomegalovirus infection. TCRdb re-called the reads through MiXCR, storing one row per CDR3 protein. The sample lists roughly 280,000 distinct CDR3 sequences; roughly 9.1% were seen once. The sequencing input was PBMCs. The receptors shown here come from a human donor in good health (CMV status not recorded). Some clones in this sample may be carry-over from other donors' samples.

This clonotype was picked up many times. This chain joins TRBV12-3 or TRBV12-4 and TRBJ1-2; D gene ambiguous. CDR3 length: 13 residues. V lost 3 bases to trimming and J lost 6 bases, with 11 bases between them. The CDR3 is CASSFSEIHGYTF. In DNA form, the CDR3 reads TGTGCCAGCAGTTTTTCGGAGATTCATGGCTACACCTTC.

This clonotype has only a few counts. The gene calls are TRBV19 and TRBJ1-4, with a possible D match to TRBD1 (6 bases). The CDR3 runs 15 residues. V was clipped by 3 bases and J by 5 bases, with 13 bases between them. The germline V gene has CDR1 LNHDA and CDR2 SQIVND (reference sequence). CDR3 coding DNA: TGTGCCAGTAGTATTTCCGGGACAAGGAATGAAAAACTGTTTTTT. It translates to CASSISGTRNEKLFF. The full variable domain, completed using reference TRBV19 and TRBJ1-4, is DGGITQSPKYLFRKEGQNVTLSCEQNLNHDAMYWYRQDPGQGLRLIYYSQIVNDFQKGDIAEGYSVSREKKESFPLTVTSAQKNPTAFYLCASSISGTRNEKLFFGSGTQLSVL.

Many counts were recorded for this clonotype. V gene TRBV20-1 combines with J gene TRBJ2-1; no reliable D call. Germline values: CDR1 DFQATT, CDR2 SNEGSKA (reference sequence). This CDR3 is 11 amino acids long. Between the trimmed V and J ends, which lost 0 bases and 4 bases, there was a span of 1 base. The CDR3 region has the DNA TGCAGTGCTAGAGATTACAATGAGCAGTTCTTC. It encodes CSARDYNEQFF.

V is TRBV5-5 and J is TRBJ2-5, with 9 bases matching TRBD2. The V segment lost 0 bases and the J segment 0 bases; nucleotides outside the gene matches: 9. The germline gives CDR1 SGHKS, CDR2 YYEKEE (reference sequence). The CDR3 length is 18 residues. CDR3 sequence: CASSLEAGGPVYQETQYF. The CDR3 bases are TGTGCCAGCAGCTTGGAGGCGGGGGGGCCTGTGTACCAAGAGACCCAGTACTTC.

This clonotype was found many times. The rearrangement links TRBV12-3 or TRBV12-4 to TRBJ2-3; 10 positions agree with TRBD2. Germline trimming cut 2 bases from V and 1 base from J; bases unmatched to any gene: 3. This CDR3 has 16 amino acids. CDR3 amino acids: CASSLRGTSGTDTQYF. The CDR3 bases are TGTGCCAGCAGTTTAAGGGGGACTAGCGGCACAGATACGCAGTATTTT.